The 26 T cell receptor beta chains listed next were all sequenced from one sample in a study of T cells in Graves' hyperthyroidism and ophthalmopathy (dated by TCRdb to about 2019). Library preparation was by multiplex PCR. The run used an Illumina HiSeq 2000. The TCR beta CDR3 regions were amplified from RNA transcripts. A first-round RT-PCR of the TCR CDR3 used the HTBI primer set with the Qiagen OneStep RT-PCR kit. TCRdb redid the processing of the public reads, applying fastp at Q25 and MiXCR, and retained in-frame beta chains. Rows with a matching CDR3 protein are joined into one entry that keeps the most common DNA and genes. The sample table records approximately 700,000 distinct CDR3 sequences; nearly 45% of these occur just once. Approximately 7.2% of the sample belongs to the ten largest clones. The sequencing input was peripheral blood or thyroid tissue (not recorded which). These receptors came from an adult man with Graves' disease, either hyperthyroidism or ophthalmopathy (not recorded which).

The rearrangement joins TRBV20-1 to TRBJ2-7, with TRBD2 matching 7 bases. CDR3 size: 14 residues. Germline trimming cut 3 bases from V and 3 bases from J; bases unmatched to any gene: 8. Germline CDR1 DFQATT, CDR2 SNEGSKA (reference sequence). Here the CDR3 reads CSASGSGLFYEQYF. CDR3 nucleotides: TGCAGTGCTAGTGGTAGCGGGTTATTCTACGAGCAGTACTTC.

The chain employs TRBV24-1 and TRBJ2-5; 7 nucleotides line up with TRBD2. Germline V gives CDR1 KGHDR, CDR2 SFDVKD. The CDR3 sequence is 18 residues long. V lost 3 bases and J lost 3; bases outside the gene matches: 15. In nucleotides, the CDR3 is TGTGCCACCAGTGATCCCAGGGTAGGCGGGAGAGCGGAAGAGACCCAGTACTTC. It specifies CATSDPRVGGRAEETQYF.

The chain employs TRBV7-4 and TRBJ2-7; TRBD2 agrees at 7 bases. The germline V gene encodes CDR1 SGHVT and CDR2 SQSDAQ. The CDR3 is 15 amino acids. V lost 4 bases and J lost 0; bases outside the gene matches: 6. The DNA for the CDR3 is TGTGCCAGCAGCTCCACGCAGCGGGGCTCCTACGAGCAGTACTTC. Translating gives CASSSTQRGSYEQYF. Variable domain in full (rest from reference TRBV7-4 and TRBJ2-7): GAGVSQSPRYKVAKRGRDVALRCDSISGHVTLYWYRQTLGQGSEVLTYSQSDAQRDKSGRPSGRFSAERPERSVSTLKIQRTEQGDSAVYLCASSSTQRGSYEQYFGPGTRLTVT.

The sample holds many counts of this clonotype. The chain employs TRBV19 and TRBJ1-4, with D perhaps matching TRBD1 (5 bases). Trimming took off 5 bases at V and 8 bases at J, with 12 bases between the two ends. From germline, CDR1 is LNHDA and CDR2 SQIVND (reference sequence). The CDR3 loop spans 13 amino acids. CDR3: CASSDQGNEKLFF. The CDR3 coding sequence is TGTGCCAGTAGTGACCAGGGTAACGAAAAACTGTTTTTT.

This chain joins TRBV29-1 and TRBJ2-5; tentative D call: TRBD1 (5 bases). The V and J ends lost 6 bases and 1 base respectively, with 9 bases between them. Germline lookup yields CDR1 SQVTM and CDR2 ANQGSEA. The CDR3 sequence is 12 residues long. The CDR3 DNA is TGCAGCGTCCCAGGGTCCCAAGAGACCCAGTACTTC. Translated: CSVPGSQETQYF. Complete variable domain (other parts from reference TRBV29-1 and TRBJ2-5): SAVISQKPSRDICQRGTSLTIQCQVDSQVTMMFWYRQQPGQSLTLIATANQGSEATYESGFVIDKFPISRPNLTFSTLTVSNMSPEDSSIYLCSVPGSQETQYFGPGTRLLVL.

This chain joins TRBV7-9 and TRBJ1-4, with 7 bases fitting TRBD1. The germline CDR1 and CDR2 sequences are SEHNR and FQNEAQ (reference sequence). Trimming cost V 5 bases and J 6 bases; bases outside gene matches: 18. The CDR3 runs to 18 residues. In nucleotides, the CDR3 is TGTGCCAGCAGCCCTTCCGGGACAGTGGGCTTCGGCGATGAAAAACTGTTTTTT. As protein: CASSPSGTVGFGDEKLFF.

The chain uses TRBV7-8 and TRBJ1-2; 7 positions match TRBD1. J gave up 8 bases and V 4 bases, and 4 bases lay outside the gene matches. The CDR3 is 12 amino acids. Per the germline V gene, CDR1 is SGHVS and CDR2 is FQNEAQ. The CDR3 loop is CASSSGGEGYTF. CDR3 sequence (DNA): TGTGCCAGCAGCTCAGGGGGAGAAGGCTACACCTTC.

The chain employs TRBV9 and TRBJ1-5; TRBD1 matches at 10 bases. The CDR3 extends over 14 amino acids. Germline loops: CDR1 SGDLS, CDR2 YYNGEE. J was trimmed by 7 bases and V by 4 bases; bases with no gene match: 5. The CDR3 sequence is CASSRGTGEQPQHF. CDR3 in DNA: TGTGCCAGCAGCCGAGGGACAGGGGAACAGCCCCAGCATTTT.

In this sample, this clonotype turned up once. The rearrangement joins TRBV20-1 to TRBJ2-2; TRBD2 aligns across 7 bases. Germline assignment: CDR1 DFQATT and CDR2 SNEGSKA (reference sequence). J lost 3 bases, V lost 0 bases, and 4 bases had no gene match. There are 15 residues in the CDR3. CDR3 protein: CSAREAGVHTGELFF. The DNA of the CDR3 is TGCAGTGCTAGAGAGGCGGGAGTGCACACCGGGGAGCTGTTTTTT.

The CDR3 protein is CSVETGAGGLYEQYF. The CDR3 region has the DNA TGCAGCGTTGAAACAGGGGCAGGGGGCTTATACGAGCAGTACTTC. V gene TRBV29-1 combines with J gene TRBJ2-7, with TRBD1 matching over 8 bases. Germline CDR1 and CDR2: SQVTM and ANQGSEA. This CDR3 region has 15 residues. V dropped 2 bases and J dropped 4; count of bases not matched to a gene: 10.

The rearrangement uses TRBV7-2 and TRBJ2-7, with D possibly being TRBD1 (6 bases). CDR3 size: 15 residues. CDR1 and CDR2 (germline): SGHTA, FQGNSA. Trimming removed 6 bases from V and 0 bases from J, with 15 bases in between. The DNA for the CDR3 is TGTGCCAGCAGTTACCCCAAACAGGGCTCCTACGAGCAGTACTTC. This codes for CASSYPKQGSYEQYF.

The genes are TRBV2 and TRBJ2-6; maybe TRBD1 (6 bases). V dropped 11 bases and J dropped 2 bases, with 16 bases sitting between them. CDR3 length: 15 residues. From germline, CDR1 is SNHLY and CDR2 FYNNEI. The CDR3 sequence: CALGQRAAGANVLTF. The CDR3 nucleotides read TGTGCCCTCGGACAGAGGGCTGCTGGGGCCAACGTCCTGACTTTC. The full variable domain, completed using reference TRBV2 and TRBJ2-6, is EPEVTQTPSHQVTQMGQEVILRCVPISNHLYFYWYRQILGQKVEFLVSFYNNEISEKSEIFDDQFSVERPDGSNFTLKIRSTKLEDSAMYFCALGQRAAGANVLTFGAGSRLTVL.

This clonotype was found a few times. The CDR3 DNA is TGCAGTGCTAGAGAGCAGGGGCTCACTGAAGCTTTCTTT. This codes for CSAREQGLTEAFF. The chain links TRBV20-1 to TRBJ1-1; a weak D match, TRBD1 (6 bases). The CDR3 has 13 amino acids. V was cut by 0 bases and J by 4 bases, with 9 bases left in between. The V gene's germline CDR1 is DFQATT and CDR2 SNEGSKA (reference sequence).

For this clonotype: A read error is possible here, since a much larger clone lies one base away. In nucleotides, the CDR3 is TGTGCCAGCAGTGACCTAGGACAGAGAGGCTACACCTTC. Protein sequence: CASSDLGQRGYTF. The V call is TRBV2, the J call TRBJ1-2, with TRBD1 as a possible D gene (6 bases). V lost 3 bases and J lost 8, with 13 bases in between. Germline V gives CDR1 SNHLY, CDR2 FYNNEI. CDR3 length: 13 amino acids.

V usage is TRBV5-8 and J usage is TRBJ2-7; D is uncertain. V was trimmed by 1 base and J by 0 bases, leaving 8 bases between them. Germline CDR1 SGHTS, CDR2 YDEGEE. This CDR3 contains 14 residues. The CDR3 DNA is TGTGCCAGCAGCTTGACCGCCAGCTCCTACGAGCAGTACTTC. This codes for CASSLTASSYEQYF.

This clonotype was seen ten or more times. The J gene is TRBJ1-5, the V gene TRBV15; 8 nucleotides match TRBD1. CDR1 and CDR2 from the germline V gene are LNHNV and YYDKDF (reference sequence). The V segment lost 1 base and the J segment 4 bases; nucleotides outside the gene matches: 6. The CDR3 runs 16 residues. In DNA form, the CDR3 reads TGTGCCACCAGCAGAGGTGAGGGGACAGGTAATCAGCCCCAGCATTTT. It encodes CATSRGEGTGNQPQHF.

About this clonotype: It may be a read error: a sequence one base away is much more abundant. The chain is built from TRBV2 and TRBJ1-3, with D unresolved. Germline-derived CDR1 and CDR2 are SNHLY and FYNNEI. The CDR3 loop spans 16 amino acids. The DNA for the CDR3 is TGTGCCATCAGTGAGACGGGCGCAAACTCTGGAAGCACCATATATTTT. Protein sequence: CAISETGANSGSTIYF.

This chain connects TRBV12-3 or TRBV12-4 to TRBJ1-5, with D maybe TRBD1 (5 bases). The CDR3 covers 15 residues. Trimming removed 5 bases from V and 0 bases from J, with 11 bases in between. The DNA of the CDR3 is TGTGCCAGCAGTACATCAGGGAATAGCAATCAGCCCCAGCATTTT. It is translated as CASSTSGNSNQPQHF.

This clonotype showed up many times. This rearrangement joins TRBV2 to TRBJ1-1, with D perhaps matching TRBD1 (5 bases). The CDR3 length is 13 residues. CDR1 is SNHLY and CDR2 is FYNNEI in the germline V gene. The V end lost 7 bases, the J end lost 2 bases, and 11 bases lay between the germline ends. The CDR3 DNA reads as TGTGCCAGCAAGGAAGGGGACAACACTGAAGCTTTCTTT. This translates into CASKEGDNTEAFF.

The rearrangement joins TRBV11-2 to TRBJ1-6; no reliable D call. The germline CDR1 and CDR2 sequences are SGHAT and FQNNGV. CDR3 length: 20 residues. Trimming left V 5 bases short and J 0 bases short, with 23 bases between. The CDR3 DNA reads TGTGCCAGCAGCCTTCAGGTGTCTCGACTCCCGAGCTCCTATAATTCACCCCTCCACTTT. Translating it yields CASSLQVSRLPSSYNSPLHF.

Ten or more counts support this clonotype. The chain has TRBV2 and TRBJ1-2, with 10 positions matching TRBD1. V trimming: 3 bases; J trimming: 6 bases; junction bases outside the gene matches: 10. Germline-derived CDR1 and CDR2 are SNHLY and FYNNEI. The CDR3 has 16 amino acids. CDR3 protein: CASSENRLDRGNGYTF. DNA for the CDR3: TGTGCCAGCAGTGAGAATCGGCTGGACAGGGGGAATGGCTACACCTTC.

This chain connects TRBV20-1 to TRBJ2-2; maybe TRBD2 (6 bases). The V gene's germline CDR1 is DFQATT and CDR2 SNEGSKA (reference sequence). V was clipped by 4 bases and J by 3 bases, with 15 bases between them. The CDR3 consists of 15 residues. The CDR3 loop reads CSATDGGLHTGELFF. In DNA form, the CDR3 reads TGCAGTGCTACGGACGGGGGACTCCACACCGGGGAGCTGTTTTTT.

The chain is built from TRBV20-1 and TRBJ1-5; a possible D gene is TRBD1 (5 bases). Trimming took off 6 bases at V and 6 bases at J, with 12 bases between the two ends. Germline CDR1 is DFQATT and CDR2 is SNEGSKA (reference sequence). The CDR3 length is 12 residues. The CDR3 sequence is CSAERGGQPQHF. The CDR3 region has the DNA TGCAGTGCGGAAAGGGGTGGTCAGCCCCAGCATTTT.

The CDR3 DNA reads as TGCGCCAGCAGCTTGTGGGGGCGCCGAGAGACCCAGTACTTC. Translated: CASSLWGRRETQYF. The chain uses TRBV5-1 and TRBJ2-5, with D maybe TRBD1 (6 bases). In germline, CDR1 is SGHRS, CDR2 YFSETQ. The CDR3 loop spans 14 amino acids. V was cut by 1 base and J by 4 bases, with 11 bases left in between.

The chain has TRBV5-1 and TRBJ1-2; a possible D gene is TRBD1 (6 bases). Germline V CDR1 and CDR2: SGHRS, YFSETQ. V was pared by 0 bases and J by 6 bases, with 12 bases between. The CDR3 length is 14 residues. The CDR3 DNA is TGCGCCAGCAGCTTGGTCCCAGGGGCAGATGGCTACACCTTC. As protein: CASSLVPGADGYTF.

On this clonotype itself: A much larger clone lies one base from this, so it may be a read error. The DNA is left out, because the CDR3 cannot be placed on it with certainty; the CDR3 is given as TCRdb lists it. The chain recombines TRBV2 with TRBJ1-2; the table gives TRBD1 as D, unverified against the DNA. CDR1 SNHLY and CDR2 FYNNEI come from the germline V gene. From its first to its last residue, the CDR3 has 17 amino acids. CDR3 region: CASSDAWAGGAHYGYIF.